The 28 T cell receptor beta chains below all came from one sample that was sequenced in a study of T cells in Graves' hyperthyroidism and ophthalmopathy. TCR beta CDR3 regions were amplified from RNA transcripts. When the TCR CDR3 underwent first-round RT-PCR, the HTBI primer set was used. TCRdb used MiXCR to reprocess the multiplex PCR reads, holding one entry per CDR3 protein. The repertoire consists of fewer than 550,000 distinct CDR3 sequences, with about a sixth occurring once and the leading ten covering 7.5% to 8%. The source material was blood. Receptor source: a woman between 18 and 30 years old with Graves' hyperthyroidism.

This clonotype came up many times. The chain's CDR3 is CSVGRGSYNEQFF. The CDR3 region has the DNA TGCAGCGTTGGGAGGGGATCCTACAATGAGCAGTTCTTC. V is TRBV29-1 and J is TRBJ2-1; a weak D match, TRBD2 (6 bases). Germline CDR1 and CDR2: SQVTM and ANQGSEA. V was trimmed by 4 bases and J by 1 base, leaving 8 bases between them. This CDR3 has 13 residues.

This rearrangement joins TRBV5-4 to TRBJ2-5, with TRBD2 identical over 7 bases. This CDR3 is built from 15 residues. V shed 6 bases and J 2 bases; nucleotides not matched to a gene: 10. CDR1 and CDR2 from the germline V gene are SGHNT and YYREEE (reference sequence). The CDR3 protein is CASTPGGGGQETQYF. The CDR3 nucleotides read TGTGCCAGCACCCCTGGGGGGGGGGGGCAAGAGACCCAGTACTTC.

This clonotype was counted at least ten times. The chain carries TRBV12-3 or TRBV12-4 and TRBJ2-7; 10 positions match TRBD2. V trimming: 3 bases; J trimming: 6 bases; junction bases outside the gene matches: 5. This CDR3 region has 14 residues. The CDR3 bases are TGTGCCAGCAGTTTCCGGACTAGCGGACCCGAGCAGTACTTC. As protein: CASSFRTSGPEQYF.

This clonotype was detected many times. The chain combines TRBV7-9 with TRBJ1-2; 7 bases are a match to TRBD1. The junction had 11 bases not matched to a gene; V was cut back by 8 bases and J by 5 bases. The CDR3 consists of 14 residues. Germline values: CDR1 SEHNR, CDR2 FQNEAQ (reference sequence). CDR3 sequence reads: CASSPGQSNYGYTF. The CDR3, as DNA: TGTGCCAGCTCGCCGGGACAGAGTAATTATGGCTACACCTTC.

This clonotype was observed many times. The chain carries TRBV28 and TRBJ2-5, with 9 bases fitting TRBD2. J lost 2 bases, V lost 6 bases, and 4 bases had no gene match. Germline V CDR1 and CDR2: MDHEN, SYDVKM. This CDR3 region has 14 residues. CDR3 sequence reads: CASRISGGQETQYF. In nucleotides, the CDR3 is TGTGCCAGCAGGATTAGCGGGGGACAAGAGACCCAGTACTTC.

This clonotype was recorded many times. The chain combines TRBV20-1 with TRBJ1-1, with D uncertain. The germline V gene has CDR1 DFQATT and CDR2 SNEGSKA (reference sequence). The CDR3 runs to 14 residues. V shed 5 bases and J shed 4 bases, with 17 bases lying between them. In DNA, the CDR3 is TGCAGTGCTGCCCCCGGTCGCGCCCGCACTGAAGCTTTCTTT. Translation gives CSAAPGRARTEAFF.

V usage is TRBV16 and J usage is TRBJ1-2; unclear D gene. Trimming stripped 4 bases from V and 0 bases from J, with 12 bases between. The germline CDR1 and CDR2 sequences are KGHSY and FQNENV. This CDR3 has 15 residues. The CDR3 nucleotides read TGTGCCAGCAGCCCCTCGGGCAGGACTAACTATGGCTACACCTTC. As protein: CASSPSGRTNYGYTF.

This clonotype was observed a handful of times. This chain connects TRBV10-3 to TRBJ1-3, with D possibly being TRBD1 (5 bases). This CDR3 is 11 amino acids long. Germline V gene sequence: CDR1 ENHRY, CDR2 SYGVKD. V lost 10 bases and J lost 4, with 8 bases in between. CDR3: CATGAGNTIYF. CDR3 sequence (DNA): TGTGCCACCGGGGCAGGAAACACCATATATTTT.

As concerns this clonotype: A much larger clone is a single base away; this may be a read error. The chain is built from TRBV9 and TRBJ1-4, with a tentative D call TRBD1 (5 bases). The CDR3 contains 15 residues. Per germline, CDR1 SGDLS and CDR2 YYNGEE. The ends were cut back, 4 bases at V and 3 bases at J, with 13 bases in the middle. The CDR3 coding sequence is TGTGCCAGCAGCTCCTATTCGGGGCCTAATGAAAAACTGTTTTTT. It is translated as CASSSYSGPNEKLFF.

This clonotype appeared many times. V gene TRBV7-3 combines with J gene TRBJ2-1, with 13 bases fitting TRBD2. The CDR3 length is 17 residues. CDR1 and CDR2 from the germline V gene are SGHTA and FQGTGA. V dropped 5 bases and J dropped 5; count of bases not matched to a gene: 9. The CDR3 DNA sequence: TGTGCCAGCAGCCCTAGCCCTGGGACTAGCGGGAACAATGAGCAGTTCTTC. This sequence encodes CASSPSPGTSGNNEQFF.

To note about this clonotype: A much larger clonotype is one base distant, so this may be a read error. This rearrangement joins TRBV15 to TRBJ1-2; possible D gene TRBD1, 5 bases. Germline V gives CDR1 LNHNV, CDR2 YYDKDF (reference sequence). The CDR3 extends over 13 amino acids. V lost 4 bases and J lost 6, with 12 bases in between. The CDR3, as DNA: TGTGCCACCAGCATCGGGACTGGTGATGGCTACACCTTC. Translated, it gives CATSIGTGDGYTF. The complete variable domain, with remaining parts taken from reference TRBV15 and TRBJ1-2, reads DAMVIQNPRYQVTQFGKPVTLSCSQTLNHNVMYWYQQKSSQAPKLLFHYYDKDFNNEADTPDNFQSRRPNTSFCFLDIRSPGLGDTAMYLCATSIGTGDGYTFGSGTRLTVV.

The table lists this clonotype with many counts. The gene calls are TRBV6-1 and TRBJ2-1, with 11 bases fitting TRBD1. V lost 5 bases to trimming and J lost 3 bases; unmatched junction nucleotides: 3. Germline V lookup: CDR1 MNHNS, CDR2 SASEGT. The length of the CDR3 is 15 residues. Written as DNA, the CDR3 is TGTGCCAGCAGTCGTGGGACAGGGGGCTACAATGAGCAGTTCTTC. The encoded protein is CASSRGTGGYNEQFF.

This clonotype was seen at least ten times. V and J are TRBV12-3 or TRBV12-4 and TRBJ2-1, with D perhaps TRBD2 (6 bases). Trimming stripped 3 bases from V and 4 bases from J, with 13 bases between. The CDR3 runs to 15 residues. CDR3 region: CASSFAASEYNEQFF. The CDR3 nucleotides are TGTGCCAGCAGTTTTGCGGCTAGCGAGTACAATGAGCAGTTCTTC.

The rearrangement links TRBV5-1 to TRBJ2-7; 8 bases fit TRBD1. Germline V gives CDR1 SGHRS, CDR2 YFSETQ. CDR3 length equals 13 residues. Trimming at V came to 3 bases and at J to 6 bases, leaving 5 bases not matched to a gene. CDR3 in DNA: TGCGCCAGCAGCTCTACCGGGACAGGCGAGCAGTACTTC. This sequence encodes CASSSTGTGEQYF. The entire variable domain, with the rest obtained from reference TRBV5-1 and TRBJ2-7, is as follows: KAGVTQTPRYLIKTRGQQVTLSCSPISGHRSVSWYQQTPGQGLQFLFEYFSETQRNKGNFPGRFSGRQFSNSRSEMNVSTLELGDSALYLCASSSTGTGEQYFGPGTRLTVT.

There are a few counts of this clonotype. This chain connects TRBV18 to TRBJ2-7, with D unresolved. V was trimmed by 0 bases and J by 0 bases, leaving 9 bases between them. The length of the CDR3 is 15 residues. CDR1 is KGHSH and CDR2 is LQKENI in the germline V gene. CDR3 region: CASSPPGVSSYEQYF. The CDR3 region has the DNA TGTGCCAGCTCACCACCAGGCGTCAGCTCCTACGAGCAGTACTTC. The full variable domain, its missing parts supplied by reference TRBV18 and TRBJ2-7, is NAGVMQNPRHLVRRRGQEARLRCSPMKGHSHVYWYRQLPEEGLKFMVYLQKENIIDESGMPKERFSAEFPKEGPSILRIQQVVRGDSAAYFCASSPPGVSSYEQYFGPGTRLTVT.

This clonotype has more than one count but fewer than ten. The rearrangement joins TRBV19 to TRBJ2-5; TRBD2 matches 9 bases. Trimming cost V 6 bases and J 3 bases; bases outside gene matches: 8. Germline loops: CDR1 LNHDA, CDR2 SQIVND (reference sequence). The CDR3 totals 15 residues. The CDR3 here is CASRSLAGSEETQYF. For the CDR3, the DNA is TGTGCCAGTAGATCTCTAGCGGGGTCAGAAGAGACCCAGTACTTC.

This clonotype was detected ten times or more. This chain connects TRBV12-3 or TRBV12-4 to TRBJ2-7, with D possibly called TRBD1 or TRBD2 (5 bases each). Trimming left V 7 bases short and J 1 base short, with 14 bases between. The CDR3 sequence is 14 residues long. CDR3 loop: CASTFGDPSYEQYF. CDR3 DNA: TGTGCCAGCACCTTTGGGGACCCTTCCTACGAGCAGTACTTC.

This clonotype appeared many times. The gene calls are TRBV11-3 and TRBJ2-1; 11 bases are shared with TRBD2. V trimming: 3 bases; J trimming: 5 bases; junction bases outside the gene matches: 3. Germline loops: CDR1 SGHNT, CDR2 YENEEA. The CDR3 covers 15 residues. As DNA, the CDR3 is TGTGCCAGCAGCTTGAGACTAGCGGGAAACAATGAGCAGTTCTTC. This sequence encodes CASSLRLAGNNEQFF.

At least ten counts were recorded for this clonotype. The V gene is TRBV3-1, the J gene TRBJ2-3, with 11 bases identical to TRBD2. Per germline, CDR1 LGHDT and CDR2 YNNKEL (reference sequence). This CDR3 has 15 amino acids. J was trimmed by 2 bases and V by 4 bases; bases with no gene match: 2. The CDR3 protein is CASSRLAGYTDTQYF. CDR3 in DNA: TGTGCCAGCAGCCGACTAGCGGGGTACACAGATACGCAGTATTTT.

V gene TRBV7-9 combines with J gene TRBJ1-4; TRBD1 is a possible D gene (5 bases). The V end was cut by 2 bases, the J end by 6 bases, with 19 bases between. Germline CDR1 SEHNR, CDR2 FQNEAQ (reference sequence). The CDR3 length is 17 residues. The CDR3 loop is CASSLLQAQPAHEKLFF. CDR3 coding DNA: TGTGCCAGCAGCTTACTACAGGCTCAGCCGGCCCATGAAAAACTGTTTTTT.

The chain is built from TRBV4-2 and TRBJ2-2; D unresolved. The germline V gene encodes CDR1 LGHNA and CDR2 YNFKEQ. V gave up 0 bases and J gave up 5 bases, with 16 bases separating them. This CDR3 contains 17 residues. The CDR3 DNA is TGTGCCAGCAGCCAAGATGCAGCAGGACCTTCGACCGGGGAGCTGTTTTTT. Its protein product is CASSQDAAGPSTGELFF.

This clonotype showed up many times. J is TRBJ2-1 and V is TRBV6-5; the match to TRBD2 covers 8 bases. Germline trimming cut 0 bases from V and 7 bases from J; bases unmatched to any gene: 11. Germline loops: CDR1 MNHEY, CDR2 SVGAGI. This CDR3 region has 17 residues. DNA for the CDR3: TGTGCCAGCAGTTACTCGTGGGCCAGCGGGGGTCCGAATGAGCAGTTCTTC. It translates to CASSYSWASGGPNEQFF.

There are a few counts of this clonotype. V and J are TRBV19 and TRBJ2-1, with D perhaps given as TRBD1 or TRBD2 (5 bases each). The V gene's germline CDR1 is LNHDA and CDR2 SQIVND (reference sequence). Trimming shortened V by 1 base and J by 7 bases, and 14 bases separated the two germline ends. The CDR3 is 15 residues long. In DNA, the CDR3 is TGTGCCAGTAGTATAGTAAGCGAGGGGAAGAATGAGCAGTTCTTC. Translating gives CASSIVSEGKNEQFF.

This clonotype was counted at least ten times. The rearrangement uses TRBV3-1 and TRBJ2-7, with unresolved D. The germline gives CDR1 LGHDT, CDR2 YNNKEL (reference sequence). Trimming took off 4 bases at V and 6 bases at J, with 10 bases between the two ends. There are 12 residues in the CDR3. Here the CDR3 reads CASSPSSAEQYF. CDR3 nucleotide sequence: TGTGCCAGCAGCCCCTCTAGTGCCGAGCAGTACTTC.

At least ten counts were recorded for this clonotype. The genes are TRBV19 and TRBJ2-2; 9 bases fit TRBD2. There are 16 residues in the CDR3. V gave up 3 bases and J gave up 4 bases; unmatched junction bases: 6. CDR1 is LNHDA, CDR2 SQIVND, per germline (reference sequence). The CDR3, as DNA: TGTGCCAGTAGTATGATGCTAGCGGGGACCACCGGGGAGCTGTTTTTT. Encoded protein: CASSMMLAGTTGELFF.

Many counts were recorded for this clonotype. The rearrangement links TRBV28 to TRBJ2-3; 16 bases agree with TRBD2. CDR3 length: 15 residues. Germline CDR1 MDHEN, CDR2 SYDVKM. V lost 8 bases and J lost 9; bases outside the gene matches: 8. CDR3 protein: CASGTSGGASQTQYF. The CDR3 DNA follows: TGTGCCAGCGGGACTAGCGGGGGGGCTTCGCAGACGCAGTATTTT.

This clonotype was seen repeatedly, ten times or more. The genes are TRBV10-3 and TRBJ1-6; weak D call: TRBD1 (5 bases). V was trimmed by 8 bases and J by 7 bases, leaving 12 bases between them. This CDR3 is built from 13 residues. Germline V CDR1 and CDR2: ENHRY, SYGVKD. The CDR3 sequence is CAIQGDGNSPLHF. DNA for the CDR3: TGTGCCATCCAAGGGGACGGCAATTCACCCCTCCACTTT.

This clonotype was detected many times. This sequence joins TRBV4-1 and TRBJ1-5; D is uncertain. The CDR3 runs 14 residues. Germline V CDR1 and CDR2: MGHRA, YSYEKL. The V end lost 7 bases, the J end lost 0 bases, and 10 bases lay between the germline ends. The DNA for the CDR3 is TGCGCCAGCAACAGTAATCATAGCAATCAGCCCCAGCATTTT. Translated: CASNSNHSNQPQHF.